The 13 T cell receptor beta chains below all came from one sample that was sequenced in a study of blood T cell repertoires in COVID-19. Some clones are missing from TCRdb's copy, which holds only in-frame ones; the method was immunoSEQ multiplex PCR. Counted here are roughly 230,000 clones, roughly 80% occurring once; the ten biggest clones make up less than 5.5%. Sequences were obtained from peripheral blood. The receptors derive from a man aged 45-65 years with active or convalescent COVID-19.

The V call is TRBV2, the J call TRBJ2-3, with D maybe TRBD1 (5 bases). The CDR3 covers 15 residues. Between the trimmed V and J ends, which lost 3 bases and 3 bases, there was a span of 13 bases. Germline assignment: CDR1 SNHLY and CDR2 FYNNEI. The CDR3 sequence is CASSDPVAGTDTQYF. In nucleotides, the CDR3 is TGTGCCAGCAGTGACCCCGTGGCAGGGACAGATACGCAGTATTTT.

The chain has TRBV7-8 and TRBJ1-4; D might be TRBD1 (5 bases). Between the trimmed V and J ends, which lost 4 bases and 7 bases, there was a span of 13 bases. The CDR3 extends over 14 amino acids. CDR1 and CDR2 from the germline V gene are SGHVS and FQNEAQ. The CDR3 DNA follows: TGTGCCAGCAGCTCTTTTCTCGGGGGTGAAAAACTGTTTTTT. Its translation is CASSSFLGGEKLFF.

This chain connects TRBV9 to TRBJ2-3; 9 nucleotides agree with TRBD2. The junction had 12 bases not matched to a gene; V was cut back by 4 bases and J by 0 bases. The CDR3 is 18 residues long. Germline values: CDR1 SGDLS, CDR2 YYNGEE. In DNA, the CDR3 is TGTGCCAGCAGCCTGACGGGCCTAGCGGGGTCTAGCACAGATACGCAGTATTTT. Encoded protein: CASSLTGLAGSSTDTQYF.

The CDR3 sequence: CASSLPGLGEQFF. DNA of the CDR3: TGTGCCAGCAGCTTGCCAGGCCTTGGGGAGCAGTTCTTC. This chain joins TRBV5-4 and TRBJ2-1; D gene unclear. There are 13 residues in the CDR3. V was clipped by 1 base and J by 10 bases, with 12 bases between them. Germline CDR1 is SGHNT and CDR2 is YYREEE (reference sequence).

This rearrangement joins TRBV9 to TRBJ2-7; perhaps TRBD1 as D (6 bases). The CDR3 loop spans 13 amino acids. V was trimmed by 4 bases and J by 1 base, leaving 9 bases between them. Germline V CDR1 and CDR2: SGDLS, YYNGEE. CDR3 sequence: CASSSGQSYEQYF. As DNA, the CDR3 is TGTGCCAGCAGCTCCGGACAGTCCTACGAGCAGTACTTC.

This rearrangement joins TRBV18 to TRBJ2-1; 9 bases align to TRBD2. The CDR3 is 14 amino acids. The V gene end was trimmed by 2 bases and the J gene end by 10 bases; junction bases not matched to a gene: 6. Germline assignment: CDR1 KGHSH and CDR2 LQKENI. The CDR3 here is CASSPSQRGEEQFF. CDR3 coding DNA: TGTGCCAGCTCACCATCCCAGCGGGGGGAGGAGCAGTTCTTC.

The chain's CDR3 is CAWRKDTHQETQYF. The CDR3 coding sequence is TGTGCCTGGAGAAAGGACACACACCAAGAGACCCAGTACTTC. The rearrangement uses TRBV30 and TRBJ2-5, with D maybe TRBD1 (5 bases). Germline V gene sequence: CDR1 GTSNPN, CDR2 SVGIG (reference sequence). The CDR3 has 14 amino acids. V was trimmed by 3 bases and J by 0 bases, leaving 11 bases between them.

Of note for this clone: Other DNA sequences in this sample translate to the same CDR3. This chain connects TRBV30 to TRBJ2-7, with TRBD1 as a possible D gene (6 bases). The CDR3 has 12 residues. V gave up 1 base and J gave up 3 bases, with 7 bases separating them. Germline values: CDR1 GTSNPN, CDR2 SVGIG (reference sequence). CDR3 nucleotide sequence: TGTGCCTGGAGTGGAGGGGGCTACGAGCAGTACTTC. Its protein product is CAWSGGGYEQYF.

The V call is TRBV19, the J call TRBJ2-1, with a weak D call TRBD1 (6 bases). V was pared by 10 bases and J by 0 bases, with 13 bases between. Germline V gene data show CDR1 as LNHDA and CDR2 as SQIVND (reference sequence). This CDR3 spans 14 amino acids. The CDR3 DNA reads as TGTGCCACCAGGGACAAGAGCTCCTACAATGAGCAGTTCTTC. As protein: CATRDKSSYNEQFF.

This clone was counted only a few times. CDR3 bases: TGTGCCAGCAGCCCCCTAGGACTAGCGGGGGGGAATGAGCAGTTCTTC. It codes for CASSPLGLAGGNEQFF. V usage is TRBV11-1 and J usage is TRBJ2-1; 15 bases fit TRBD2. V dropped 5 bases and J dropped 7; count of bases not matched to a gene: 6. The germline V gene encodes CDR1 SGHAT and CDR2 FQDESV (reference sequence). CDR3 length equals 16 residues.

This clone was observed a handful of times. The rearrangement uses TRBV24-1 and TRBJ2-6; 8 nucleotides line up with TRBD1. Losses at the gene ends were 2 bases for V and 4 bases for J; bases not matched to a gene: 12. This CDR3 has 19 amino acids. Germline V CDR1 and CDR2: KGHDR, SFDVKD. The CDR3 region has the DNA TGTGCCACCAGTGATTCGGACAGGGCTATTAGACCCGGGGCCAACGTCCTGACTTTC. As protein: CATSDSDRAIRPGANVLTF.

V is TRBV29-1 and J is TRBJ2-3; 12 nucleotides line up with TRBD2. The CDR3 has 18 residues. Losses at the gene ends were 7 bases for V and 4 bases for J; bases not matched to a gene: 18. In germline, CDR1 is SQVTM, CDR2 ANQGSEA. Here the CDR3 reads CSADPSPSGGAIPDTQYF. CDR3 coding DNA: TGCAGCGCTGACCCCTCCCCTAGCGGGGGGGCCATACCAGATACGCAGTATTTT.

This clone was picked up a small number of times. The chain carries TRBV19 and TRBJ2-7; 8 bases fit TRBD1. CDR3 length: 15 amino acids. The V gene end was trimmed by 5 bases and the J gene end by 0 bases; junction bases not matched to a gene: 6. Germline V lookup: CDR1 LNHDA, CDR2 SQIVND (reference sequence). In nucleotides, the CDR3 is TGTGCCAGTAGTCGGACAGGGCCTAGCTCCTACGAGCAGTACTTC. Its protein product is CASSRTGPSSYEQYF.